These 23 T cell receptor beta chains were sequenced from one sample in a study of OX40 agonist ivuxolimab in advanced cancers. TCRdb's table, derived via immunoSEQ multiplex PCR, lists solely in-frame clones and lacks some. The sample carries about 79,000 clones, roughly 94% recorded once. The input for sequencing was CD4+ or CD8+ T cells sorted from blood, taken in a trial of the OX40 agonist ivuxolimab. These receptors were obtained from an adult with an advanced solid tumor such as melanoma, head and neck, liver or kidney cancer.

The V and J genes are TRBV6-6 and TRBJ2-7; D is possibly TRBD2 (6 bases). V was cut by 2 bases and J by 4 bases, with 12 bases left in between. The CDR3 is 14 amino acids. The germline CDR1 and CDR2 sequences are MNHNY and SVGAGI (reference sequence). The CDR3, as DNA: TGTGCCAGCAGTTACGGGGGGATCAGTTACGAGCAGTACTTC. Translation: CASSYGGISYEQYF.

V is TRBV19 and J is TRBJ2-7, with 10 bases matching TRBD1. Looked up from germline, CDR1 is LNHDA and CDR2 is SQIVND (reference sequence). The CDR3 is 15 residues long. V was clipped by 6 bases and J by 4 bases; unmatched bases: 9. The CDR3 loop reads CASSTGTGVRYEQYF. DNA for the CDR3: TGTGCCAGTAGCACCGGGACAGGGGTAAGGTACGAGCAGTACTTC.

The CDR3 region is CASSLGTGGNTEAFF. Written as DNA, the CDR3 is TGTGCCAGCAGCTTAGGGACAGGGGGGAACACTGAAGCTTTCTTT. The V and J genes are TRBV7-3 and TRBJ1-1, with TRBD1 matching 11 bases. Trimming took 2 bases from V and 1 from J; bases not matched to a gene: 0. Germline assignment: CDR1 SGHTA and CDR2 FQGTGA. This CDR3 is built from 15 residues.

V gene TRBV28 combines with J gene TRBJ2-1, with a weak D call TRBD2 (6 bases). V shed 3 bases and J shed 10 bases, with 19 bases lying between them. This CDR3 is built from 15 residues. CDR1 is MDHEN, CDR2 SYDVKM, per germline. The CDR3: CASSLGRETLSEQFF. As DNA, the CDR3 is TGTGCCAGCAGTTTGGGACGGGAGACCCTTAGCGAGCAGTTCTTC.

The V call is TRBV7-9, the J call TRBJ2-5; D assignment may be TRBD1 or TRBD2 (5 bases each). CDR1 is SEHNR, CDR2 FQNEAQ, per germline (reference sequence). This CDR3 has 13 residues. V lost 5 bases, J lost 9 bases, and 16 bases lay in between. The CDR3 spells CASSPGTEGAQYF. In nucleotides, the CDR3 is TGTGCCAGCAGCCCTGGGACGGAAGGGGCCCAGTACTTC.

CDR3 DNA sequence: TGTGCCAGCAGTCCCCTAAGAGACAGCCCAGATACGCAGTATTTT. Translated, it gives CASSPLRDSPDTQYF. The chain combines TRBV27 with TRBJ2-3; perhaps TRBD1 as D (5 bases). Germline CDR1 is MNHEY and CDR2 is SMNVEV (reference sequence). The CDR3 consists of 15 residues. V gave up 5 bases and J gave up 4 bases, with 16 bases separating them.

This chain uses TRBV6-5 with TRBJ2-6; D unresolved. This CDR3 contains 13 residues. The V gene lost 8 bases and the J gene lost 0 bases, with 5 bases spanning the gap. CDR1 is MNHEY and CDR2 is SVGAGI in the germline V gene. The CDR3 protein is CASPGSGANVLTF. CDR3 sequence (DNA): TGTGCCAGCCCTGGCTCTGGGGCCAACGTCCTGACTTTC.

The chain employs TRBV27 and TRBJ2-1, with TRBD2 matching 7 bases. V was clipped by 4 bases and J by 3 bases; unmatched bases: 6. Per germline, CDR1 MNHEY and CDR2 SMNVEV (reference sequence). The CDR3 spans 15 residues. The DNA for the CDR3 is TGTGCCAGCAGTTCCCTAAGCGGGAACTACAATGAGCAGTTCTTC. Amino acid sequence: CASSSLSGNYNEQFF.

The chain links TRBV7-9 to TRBJ2-2; D is possibly TRBD2 (6 bases). The V and J ends lost 10 bases and 6 bases respectively, with 12 bases between them. This CDR3 region has 12 residues. Germline V CDR1 and CDR2: SEHNR, FQNEAQ (reference sequence). The CDR3 loop reads CATGEVAGELFF. CDR3 coding DNA: TGTGCCACCGGGGAGGTGGCCGGGGAGCTGTTTTTT.

A single count supports this clone. The chain recombines TRBV4-3 with TRBJ2-1, with 7 bases aligning to TRBD1. The germline V gene encodes CDR1 LGHNA and CDR2 YSLEER. This CDR3 comprises 15 residues. The junction had 8 bases not matched to a gene; V was cut back by 4 bases and J by 5 bases. The CDR3 DNA reads as TGCGCCAGCAGCCCAAGCGACAGGGTCGACAATGAGCAGTTCTTC. Translated, it gives CASSPSDRVDNEQFF.

The gene calls are TRBV19 and TRBJ2-1, with 8 positions matching TRBD2. The CDR3 contains 15 residues. Germline trimming cut 5 bases from V and 4 bases from J; bases unmatched to any gene: 7. Germline loops: CDR1 LNHDA, CDR2 SQIVND (reference sequence). The CDR3 protein is CASSPRGTRYNEQFF. Written as DNA, the CDR3 is TGTGCCAGTAGTCCAAGAGGGACTAGATACAATGAGCAGTTCTTC.

V and J are TRBV7-3 and TRBJ1-5; D unresolved. There are 15 residues in the CDR3. Per the germline V gene, CDR1 is SGHTA and CDR2 is FQGTGA. V was shortened by 0 bases and J by 0 bases, with 6 bases between the two germline ends. The chain's CDR3 is CASSLTFVSNQPQHF. Written as DNA, the CDR3 is TGTGCCAGCAGCTTAACGTTCGTTAGCAATCAGCCCCAGCATTTT.

This clone was counted between two and nine times. CDR3 sequence: CASSWAGGNTEAFF. The CDR3 DNA is TGTGCCAGCAGTTGGGCAGGGGGGAACACTGAAGCTTTCTTT. The V and J genes are TRBV27 and TRBJ1-1, with TRBD1 identical over 7 bases. There are 14 residues in the CDR3. After removal of 4 bases from V and 1 base from J, the junction contained 3 bases not matched to a gene. Germline CDR1 and CDR2: MNHEY and SMNVEV (reference sequence).

The chain links TRBV19 to TRBJ2-7; D tentatively reads TRBD1 or TRBD2 (5 bases each). V was trimmed by 4 bases and J by 4 bases, leaving 14 bases between them. The CDR3 runs to 14 residues. CDR1 and CDR2 (germline): LNHDA, SQIVND (reference sequence). Here the CDR3 reads CASSTSGTNYEQYF. Written as DNA, the CDR3 is TGTGCCAGTAGTACCTCAGGGACCAATTACGAGCAGTACTTC.

The rearrangement uses TRBV7-8 and TRBJ2-3, with D tentatively TRBD1 (5 bases). Germline V gives CDR1 SGHVS, CDR2 FQNEAQ. Trimming took 1 base from V and 2 from J, leaving 7 bases between them. The CDR3 extends over 14 amino acids. The CDR3 protein is CASSLGTHTDTQYF. In nucleotides, the CDR3 is TGTGCCAGCAGCTTAGGGACACACACAGATACGCAGTATTTT.

This chain connects TRBV5-6 to TRBJ2-7; D is unclear. The CDR3 consists of 14 residues. V gave up 1 base and J gave up 2 bases, with 10 bases separating them. The germline gives CDR1 SGHDT, CDR2 YYEEEE. This CDR3 reads CASSLSPGAYEQYF. DNA of the CDR3: TGTGCCAGCAGCTTGTCCCCTGGCGCCTACGAGCAGTACTTC. The full variable domain, in which reference TRBV5-6 and TRBJ2-7 provide the parts outside the CDR3, is DAGVTQSPTHLIKTRGQQVTLRCSPKSGHDTVSWYQQALGQGPQFIFQYYEEEERQRGNFPDRFSGHQFPNYSSELNVNALLLGDSALYLCASSLSPGAYEQYFGPGTRLTVT.

V usage is TRBV4-2 and J usage is TRBJ2-2; TRBD2 agrees at 7 bases. The CDR3 consists of 17 residues. With 0 bases clipped from V and 1 base from J, the junction kept 5 bases outside the gene matches. From germline, CDR1 is LGHNA and CDR2 YNFKEQ. The CDR3: CASSQDRASGNTGELFF. DNA for the CDR3: TGTGCCAGCAGCCAAGACCGGGCTAGCGGGAACACCGGGGAGCTGTTTTTT.

The J gene is TRBJ1-2, the V gene TRBV29-1; 7 bases agree with TRBD1. V gave up 3 bases and J gave up 3 bases; unmatched junction bases: 7. CDR1 SQVTM and CDR2 ANQGSEA come from the germline V gene. The CDR3 has 14 residues. The CDR3, as DNA: TGCAGCGTTGATAGGAGGGGGCAAGACTATGGCTACACCTTC. This sequence encodes CSVDRRGQDYGYTF.

The chain is built from TRBV19 and TRBJ2-2; D tentatively reads TRBD1 or TRBD2 (6 bases each). V was clipped by 4 bases and J by 5 bases, with 14 bases between them. Germline V CDR1 and CDR2: LNHDA, SQIVND (reference sequence). The CDR3 is 15 residues long. This chain's CDR3 is CASSTYEGGTGELFF. CDR3 bases: TGTGCCAGTAGTACATACGAAGGGGGGACCGGGGAGCTGTTTTTT.

The chain combines TRBV2 with TRBJ2-1; 10 bases fit TRBD2. CDR3 length: 20 amino acids. Germline V lookup: CDR1 SNHLY, CDR2 FYNNEI. With 1 base clipped from V and 1 base from J, the junction kept 13 bases outside the gene matches. CDR3 DNA sequence: TGTGCCAGCAGTGAAGTAGAGTCTAGCGGGGGTAGGGGGTCCTACAATGAGCAGTTCTTC. Amino acids: CASSEVESSGGRGSYNEQFF.

This chain joins TRBV7-2 and TRBJ1-4, with a tentative D call TRBD1 (6 bases). V was trimmed by 6 bases and J by 4 bases, leaving 15 bases between them. Germline V gene sequence: CDR1 SGHTA, CDR2 FQGNSA. The CDR3 totals 15 residues. This CDR3 is CASREKQGSNEKLFF. DNA for the CDR3: TGTGCCAGCAGAGAAAAACAGGGCAGTAATGAAAAACTGTTTTTT. Based on the CDR3 plus reference TRBV7-2 and TRBJ1-4, the full variable domain is GAGVSQSPSNKVTEKGKDVELRCDPISGHTALYWYRQSLGQGLEFLIYFQGNSAPDKSGLPSDRFSAERTGGSVSTLTIQRTQQEDSAVYLCASREKQGSNEKLFFGSGTQLSVL.

CDR3 coding DNA: TGTGCCAGCAGCTTCAACCTCGGACAGGGCGACTATGGCTACACCTTC. Its protein is CASSFNLGQGDYGYTF. The rearrangement links TRBV7-9 to TRBJ1-2; TRBD1 matches at 8 bases. Per germline, CDR1 SEHNR and CDR2 FQNEAQ (reference sequence). The CDR3 is 16 amino acids. The V gene end was trimmed by 3 bases and the J gene end by 3 bases; junction bases not matched to a gene: 9.

The chain recombines TRBV7-2 with TRBJ2-5, with D unclear. TRBJ2-7 explains the end of the DNA better; the J call may be wrong. Germline values: CDR1 SGHTA, CDR2 FQGNSA. This CDR3 spans 14 amino acids. The CDR3 nucleotides read TGTGCCAGCAGCTTAACTGGCTCTCTCTACGAGCAGTACTTC. Protein product: CASSLTGSLYEQYF.